Here is one TCR beta chain with its context. As yet, its antigen is unknown. This specimen belongs to a study of cytomegalovirus exposure and HLA in healthy donors. The PCR contained 60 Vbeta and 13 Jbeta primers. The protocol was immunoSEQ multiplex PCR, while the TCRdb copy is restricted to in-frame clones and leaves out a portion. The listing records roughly 55,000 clones. Study outcomes and limitations: TCR beta sequences numbering 15,000 to 20,000 were associated with HLA alleles at 0.05 false discovery rate in a later analysis. Fewer N-insertions (relative to the 666-donor mean) were reportedly seen in an Asian-associated ancestry cluster in a later analysis.

The TCR sequence derives from a woman aged 45-59 years in good health and CMV-seropositive. Sequenced input: PBMCs.

CDR3 protein: CASSYTGSANEKLFF. DNA of the CDR3: TGTGCCAGCAGTTACACAGGGTCGGCTAATGAAAAACTGTTTTTT. V is TRBV28 and J is TRBJ1-4; maybe TRBD1 (6 bases). The CDR3 sequence is 15 residues long. In germline, CDR1 is MDHEN, CDR2 SYDVKM. Between the trimmed V and J ends, which lost 4 bases and 3 bases, there was a span of 12 bases. Complete variable domain (other parts from reference TRBV28 and TRBJ1-4): DVKVTQSSRYLVKRTGEKVFLECVQDMDHENMFWYRQDPGLGLRLIYFSYDVKMKEKGDIPEGYSVSREKKERFSLILESASTNQTSMYLCASSYTGSANEKLFFGSGTQLSVL.